This TCR beta chain was sequenced for a study of T cells after yellow fever vaccination. Study observations and caveats: When the response was secondary, it was weaker but reached its peak faster, day 5 versus 15. The booster response re-showed most primary clones: 96% CD4, roughly 91% CD8. High-abundance clonotypes from the bulk population could contaminate FACS-sorted repertoires.

The CDR3 contains 13 residues. Germline lookup yields CDR1 KGHSH and CDR2 LQKENI. Trimming removed 4 bases from V and 5 bases from J, with 9 bases in between. Synthesis of TCR cDNA relied on 5'RACE template switching, which attached a universal primer site and UMIs. TCRdb reanalysed the 5' RACE reads using MiXCR and keeps one entry per CDR3 protein. The data show some 320,000 distinct CDR3 sequences, about 10% seen once. This clonotype has only one observation. Its target is unknown. The origin of this receptor is a man between 18 and 35 years old who received the YFV17D yellow fever vaccine. Material: CD4+ T cells sorted from PBMCs, obtained 45 days after the yellow fever booster vaccination. The gene calls are TRBV18 and TRBJ1-5; tentatively, D is TRBD1 (5 bases). The CDR3 coding sequence is TGTGCCAGCTCACGTGACAGTTATCAGCCCCAGCATTTT. It is translated as CASSRDSYQPQHF.